The entry that follows covers one T cell receptor (beta chain) sequence. Its target is unknown. The CDR3 loop spans 15 amino acids. With 1 base clipped from V and 6 bases from J, the junction kept 1 base outside the gene matches. CDR1 is MNHNS, CDR2 SASEGT, per germline. Sequenced by immunoSEQ multiplex PCR; TCRdb stores in-frame clones only, minus some. The sample contains approximately 110,000 clones, roughly nine tenths of which appear only once. This entry is derived from a study of T cell responses to AZD1222 COVID-19 vaccine. Study details: Second-dose timings of about 4 or about 12 weeks were pooled.

Study conclusions and caveats: Vaccination with two AZD1222 doses was followed by a rise in Spike-specific TCR breadth and depth. Clonal diversity may have been underestimated, and the donors were mostly white British, with more females than males. Reportedly, nearly half of unique spike TCRs recognized epitopes outside B.1.351/B.1.1.7 mutations.

This chain joins TRBV6-1 and TRBJ2-2; 11 bases are a match to TRBD1. Sequencing used peripheral blood, obtained on day 0 of AZD1222 vaccination. The clonotype was recovered from an adult in good health. The CDR3 reads CASSEGTGGAGELFF. The CDR3 nucleotides read TGTGCCAGCAGTGAAGGGACAGGGGGCGCCGGGGAGCTGTTTTTT.